The present TCR beta chain was sequenced within a study of cytomegalovirus exposure and HLA in healthy donors. Findings and limits, study-wide: The authors listed roughly 150 TCR beta chains as cytomegalovirus-associated. TCR beta V- and J-gene trimming was later associated with a missense DCLRE1C variant.

Note on this clone: Its antigen is undetermined.

CDR1 is GTSNPN and CDR2 is SVGIG in the germline V gene (reference sequence). Trimming removed 1 base from V and 5 bases from J; junction bases left unmatched: 5. This CDR3 region has 15 residues. The PCR used 60 Vbeta and 13 Jbeta primers. Clones were read by immunoSEQ multiplex PCR, and TCRdb kept only the in-frame ones, dropping some. This sample carries under 300,000 clones, 84% of them seen once, and the ten largest clones take about 2%. The chain couples TRBV30 to TRBJ1-4; 9 bases map to TRBD1. This receptor was taken from a woman between 40 and 50 years old in good health and CMV-seropositive. Sequenced: PBMCs. The CDR3 DNA reads as TGTGCCTGGAGTGGGCTGGGGACAGGGAATGAAAAACTGTTTTTT. It yields the protein CAWSGLGTGNEKLFF.